Listed here are 9 T cell receptor beta chains from one sample, sequenced in a study of regulatory dendritic cells for organ transplantation. Measured with immunoSEQ multiplex PCR; TCRdb has only the in-frame clones, and not every one. Here the sample spans 25,000 to 30,000 clones, roughly 85% being singletons. What was sequenced was naive CD4+ T cells from blood. Subset indicated: CD45RA+ naive T cells. These receptors were collected from a human donor in good health.

This clone is a singleton in its sample. The chain recombines TRBV13 with TRBJ2-5; 11 bases map to TRBD2. With V trimmed by 5 bases and J by 0 bases, 8 bases remained unmatched. The CDR3 runs to 17 residues. Germline-derived CDR1 and CDR2 are PRHDT and FYEKMQ (reference sequence). The CDR3 coding sequence is TGTGCCAGCAGCGATTCCGGGACTAGCGGCTACCAAGAGACCCAGTACTTC. Translating it yields CASSDSGTSGYQETQYF.

This rearrangement joins TRBV25-1 to TRBJ2-7; the match to TRBD1 covers 7 bases. CDR3 length equals 12 residues. Germline CDR1 and CDR2: MGHDK and SYGVNS. The ends lost 5 bases at V and 6 bases at J; junction bases unmatched: 4. The CDR3 here is CASSTSGGEQYF. The CDR3 region has the DNA TGTGCCAGCAGTACCTCAGGGGGCGAGCAGTACTTC.

The chain employs TRBV7-2 and TRBJ2-3; 7 nucleotides line up with TRBD2. Germline lookup yields CDR1 SGHTA and CDR2 FQGNSA. The CDR3 extends over 14 amino acids. Losses at the gene ends were 4 bases for V and 6 bases for J; bases not matched to a gene: 7. This CDR3 reads CASSSKRGTDTQYF. CDR3 nucleotides: TGTGCCAGCAGCTCTAAGCGGGGTACGGATACGCAGTATTTT.

This clone was picked up one time. This chain connects TRBV7-9 to TRBJ2-2, with TRBD1 identical over 7 bases. Unmatched junction bases numbered 4, after V lost 6 bases and J lost 0 bases. Germline CDR1 reads SEHNR; CDR2 reads FQNEAQ (reference sequence). The CDR3 contains 15 residues. The DNA of the CDR3 is TGTGCCAGCAGACCAGGGACAGCGAACACCGGGGAGCTGTTTTTT. This encodes CASRPGTANTGELFF.

The chain is built from TRBV5-4 and TRBJ2-3, with TRBD1 matching over 7 bases. The J segment lost 0 bases and the V segment lost 0 bases, leaving 7 bases of the junction unmatched. This CDR3 has 17 residues. CDR1 is SGHNT, CDR2 YYREEE, per germline (reference sequence). This CDR3 reads CASSLGPGTASTDTQYF. CDR3 nucleotides: TGTGCCAGCAGCTTGGGCCCGGGGACAGCCAGCACAGATACGCAGTATTTT.

The chain is built from TRBV6-4 and TRBJ1-4; TRBD1 is a possible D gene (5 bases). V was trimmed by 6 bases and J by 5 bases, leaving 13 bases between them. This CDR3 has 14 amino acids. The germline V gene encodes CDR1 MRHNA and CDR2 SNTAGT. In nucleotides, the CDR3 is TGTGCCAGCAGCGCGGGACGGGAAAATGAAAAACTGTTTTTT. Residues: CASSAGRENEKLFF.

The genes are TRBV6-5 and TRBJ1-1; D gene uncertain. The CDR3 runs to 14 residues. Trimming stripped 6 bases from V and 2 bases from J, with 13 bases between. Germline CDR1 reads MNHEY; CDR2 reads SVGAGI. The CDR3 nucleotides are TGTGCCAGCAGGTCCGCCACTTTAAACACTGAAGCTTTCTTT. Translating it yields CASRSATLNTEAFF.

This CDR3 reads CASSLQGSRSYEQYF. The CDR3 DNA reads TGTGCCAGCTCACTACAGGGGTCCCGCAGCTACGAGCAGTACTTC. The chain employs TRBV18 and TRBJ2-7, with 7 positions matching TRBD1. With 4 bases clipped from V and 3 bases from J, the junction kept 9 bases outside the gene matches. This CDR3 spans 15 amino acids. Per the germline V gene, CDR1 is KGHSH and CDR2 is LQKENI.

This chain joins TRBV7-2 and TRBJ2-1, with 7 bases lining up with TRBD2. Germline CDR1 and CDR2: SGHTA and FQGNSA. The CDR3 loop spans 16 amino acids. With V trimmed by 5 bases and J by 0 bases, 7 bases remained unmatched. The CDR3 spells CASSATGGSSYNEQFF. CDR3 sequence (DNA): TGTGCCAGCAGCGCCACCGGGGGGAGCTCCTACAATGAGCAGTTCTTC.